The 4 T cell receptor beta chains listed next were all sequenced from one sample in a study of cytomegalovirus exposure and HLA in healthy donors. PCR involved 60 Vbeta and 13 Jbeta primers. This table comes from immunoSEQ multiplex PCR, and its TCRdb copy is limited to in-frame clones, with some not included. The sample data list under 90,000 clones. Material for sequencing was PBMCs. All receptors derive from a man aged 50 to 60 in good health and CMV-seropositive.

The V call is TRBV7-2, the J call TRBJ2-1; 11 bases are shared with TRBD2. Germline V gives CDR1 SGHTA, CDR2 FQGNSA. This CDR3 is 16 amino acids long. The ends lost 5 bases at V and 4 bases at J; junction bases unmatched: 7. The CDR3 is CASSNQGLAEYNEQFF. CDR3 bases: TGTGCCAGCAGCAACCAGGGACTAGCGGAGTACAATGAGCAGTTCTTC.

The chain employs TRBV4-2 and TRBJ2-1; D unresolved. The germline V and J ends were trimmed by 0 bases and 7 bases, with 7 bases remaining between them. The germline gives CDR1 LGHNA, CDR2 YNFKEQ. The CDR3 spans 13 residues. The CDR3 region has the DNA TGTGCCAGCAGCCAAGATAGAGCAAATGAGCAGTTCTTC. It translates to CASSQDRANEQFF.

The V and J genes are TRBV10-3 and TRBJ2-3; the match to TRBD2 covers 9 bases. Losses at the gene ends were 5 bases for V and 0 bases for J; bases not matched to a gene: 3. Germline V CDR1 and CDR2: ENHRY, SYGVKD. The CDR3 totals 15 residues. The CDR3 region has the DNA TGTGCCATCAGTTCCACTAGCGGGAGCACAGATACGCAGTATTTT. Translated, it gives CAISSTSGSTDTQYF.

The V gene is TRBV15, the J gene TRBJ1-4; D possibly corresponds to TRBD1 (5 bases). The CDR3 consists of 15 residues. Per germline, CDR1 LNHNV and CDR2 YYDKDF (reference sequence). With 0 bases removed from V and 2 bases from J, the gap between germline ends came to 7 bases. The CDR3 loop reads CATSRDRQTNEKLFF. In DNA, the CDR3 is TGTGCCACCAGCAGAGATAGACAGACTAATGAAAAACTGTTTTTT. The variable domain in full, completed from reference TRBV15 and TRBJ1-4, reads DAMVIQNPRYQVTQFGKPVTLSCSQTLNHNVMYWYQQKSSQAPKLLFHYYDKDFNNEADTPDNFQSRRPNTSFCFLDIRSPGLGDTAMYLCATSRDRQTNEKLFFGSGTQLSVL.